These 32 T cell receptor beta chains came from one sample sequenced in a study of vaccination and CD4 T cells after COVID-19. With the Oncomine TCR Beta short-read assay, DNA from cultured CD4+ T cells was sequenced. TCRdb reprocessed the PCR reads with MiXCR, giving one entry per CDR3 protein. The sample contains around 15,000 distinct CDR3 sequences, around 48% of which appear only once. Their cognate antigens are unknown. Time point specified: late sampling 161 to 241 days after vaccination in a few convalescent patients. The treatment denotes: approximately 10-day PBMC culture with coronavirus spike peptide pools or control peptides (ViraFEST assay). The specimen was CD4+ T cells from blood, cultured in vitro, collected about 7 months after SARS-CoV-2 vaccination. The receptor source for this set is a human donor who had recovered from COVID-19.

This clonotype occurred a few times. The DNA of the CDR3 is TGTGCCAGCAGCTGGGCTTGGACAGGAAATAGCAATCAGCCCCAGCATTTT. Translated: CASSWAWTGNSNQPQHF. The chain is built from TRBV7-9 and TRBJ1-5, with 7 bases lining up with TRBD1. Germline CDR1 SEHNR, CDR2 FQNEAQ (reference sequence). The CDR3 contains 17 residues. With V trimmed by 4 bases and J by 0 bases, 9 bases remained unmatched.

This clonotype was seen only a few times. The chain combines TRBV24-1 with TRBJ2-1, with 7 positions matching TRBD2. The CDR3 runs 15 residues. The germline CDR1 and CDR2 sequences are KGHDR and SFDVKD. With V trimmed by 4 bases and J by 9 bases, 11 bases remained unmatched. CDR3 sequence: CATSDPARPGGEQFF. The CDR3, as DNA: TGTGCCACCAGTGACCCCGCCAGGCCGGGAGGTGAGCAGTTCTTC.

This chain links TRBV7-9 with TRBJ2-3; 9 positions match TRBD1. CDR3 length equals 19 residues. CDR1 is SEHNR, CDR2 FQNEAQ, per germline (reference sequence). The trim removed 5 bases at V and 0 bases at J, leaving 15 bases unmatched. The DNA for the CDR3 is TGTGCCAGCAGCCCCTGGACAGGGGCCCCTGGGGGTAGCACAGATACGCAGTATTTT. Protein sequence: CASSPWTGAPGGSTDTQYF.

This clonotype is labeled as medium-sized. V usage is TRBV20-1 and J usage is TRBJ1-2; D unresolved. Germline V gives CDR1 DFQATT, CDR2 SNEGSKA (reference sequence). CDR3 size: 12 residues. V was pared by 0 bases and J by 5 bases, with 7 bases between. The CDR3 sequence is CSARDTDYGYTF. CDR3 in DNA: TGCAGTGCTAGAGATACGGATTATGGCTACACCTTC.

V usage is TRBV6-1 and J usage is TRBJ1-2, with D maybe TRBD1 (6 bases). The CDR3 extends over 14 amino acids. The V end lost 6 bases, the J end lost 4 bases, and 15 bases lay between the germline ends. Germline CDR1 is MNHNS and CDR2 is SASEGT. The CDR3 sequence: CASSPQGLSYGYTF. CDR3 coding DNA: TGTGCCAGCAGCCCACAGGGCTTGAGCTATGGCTACACCTTC.

The rearrangement links TRBV10-3 to TRBJ1-1; D might be TRBD1 (6 bases). This CDR3 is 13 amino acids long. Germline V CDR1 and CDR2: ENHRY, SYGVKD. Trimming stripped 6 bases from V and 0 bases from J, with 8 bases between. CDR3 bases: TGTGCCATCAGACAGGGCATGAACACTGAAGCTTTCTTT. Protein: CAIRQGMNTEAFF.

The chain has TRBV5-4 and TRBJ2-7; D is unresolved. Trimming took off 1 base at V and 0 bases at J, with 8 bases between the two ends. Germline V CDR1 and CDR2: SGHNT, YYREEE (reference sequence). The CDR3 length is 14 residues. This chain's CDR3 is CASSLLGISYEQYF. For the CDR3, the DNA is TGTGCCAGCAGCTTGTTAGGGATCTCCTACGAGCAGTACTTC. Filled out from reference TRBV5-4 and TRBJ2-7, the complete variable domain reads ETGVTQSPTHLIKTRGQQVTLRCSSQSGHNTVSWYQQALGQGPQFIFQYYREEENGRGNFPPRFSGLQFPNYSSELNVNALELDDSALYLCASSLLGISYEQYFGPGTRLTVT.

The chain joins TRBV6-1 to TRBJ1-3, with 9 bases fitting TRBD1. This CDR3 spans 14 amino acids. CDR1 MNHNS and CDR2 SASEGT come from the germline V gene. J lost 8 bases, V lost 5 bases, and 7 bases had no gene match. DNA of the CDR3: TGTGCCAGCAGTCGGGACAGGGACGAATACACCATATATTTT. Residues: CASSRDRDEYTIYF.

This clonotype was detected only once. The chain employs TRBV11-3 and TRBJ2-1; 7 bases match TRBD2. The germline V gene encodes CDR1 SGHNT and CDR2 YENEEA. The junction had 6 bases not matched to a gene; V was cut back by 1 base and J by 9 bases. The CDR3 has 14 amino acids. The CDR3 loop is CASSLGRETVEQFF. CDR3 in DNA: TGTGCCAGCAGCTTAGGGCGGGAGACGGTTGAGCAGTTCTTC.

The gene calls are TRBV6-1 and TRBJ2-7; 7 bases are a match to TRBD1. Germline V gene lookup returns CDR1 MNHNS and CDR2 SASEGT. This CDR3 has 17 amino acids. V was pared by 4 bases and J by 5 bases, with 17 bases of the junction left unmatched. CDR3: CASSGGSTGTVLDEQYF. CDR3 DNA: TGTGCCAGCAGTGGGGGGTCGACCGGGACAGTGCTCGACGAGCAGTACTTC.

This clonotype was observed a handful of times. The chain employs TRBV20-1 and TRBJ2-3, with D possibly TRBD2 on 5 matching bases. The CDR3 spans 12 residues. Trimming cost V 3 bases and J 2 bases, with 6 bases left between them. CDR1 is DFQATT and CDR2 is SNEGSKA in the germline V gene (reference sequence). The CDR3 nucleotides are TGCAGTGCTAGCGGGGACACAGATACGCAGTATTTT. It is translated as CSASGDTDTQYF.

This clonotype was picked up a small number of times. This chain joins TRBV6-1 and TRBJ1-1; 10 bases are shared with TRBD1. The V gene end was trimmed by 5 bases and the J gene end by 1 base; junction bases not matched to a gene: 1. The CDR3 totals 14 residues. Germline-derived CDR1 and CDR2 are MNHNS and SASEGT. The DNA for the CDR3 is TGTGCCAGCAGTAGGACAGGGGGGAACACTGAAGCTTTCTTT. This encodes CASSRTGGNTEAFF.

The chain has TRBV28 and TRBJ1-5; 10 bases match TRBD1. There are 16 residues in the CDR3. V shed 1 base, J shed 5 bases, and the junction held 5 bases outside the gene matches. Germline V lookup: CDR1 MDHEN, CDR2 SYDVKM. CDR3 amino acids: CASSLSGQGGDQPQHF. CDR3 nucleotides: TGTGCCAGCAGTTTATCCGGACAGGGGGGGGATCAGCCCCAGCATTTT.

The rearrangement links TRBV5-1 to TRBJ2-2; the D gene is possibly TRBD2 (5 bases). The CDR3 spans 16 residues. Trimming shortened V by 4 bases and J by 3 bases, and 16 bases separated the two germline ends. Germline loops: CDR1 SGHRS, CDR2 YFSETQ. CDR3 sequence (DNA): TGCGCCAGCAGCGTGGCATCTAGCTGGGACACCGGGGAGCTGTTTTTT. This gives the protein CASSVASSWDTGELFF. Full variable domain (remainder filled in from reference TRBV5-1 and TRBJ2-2): KAGVTQTPRYLIKTRGQQVTLSCSPISGHRSVSWYQQTPGQGLQFLFEYFSETQRNKGNFPGRFSGRQFSNSRSEMNVSTLELGDSALYLCASSVASSWDTGELFFGEGSRLTVL.

The chain links TRBV10-3 to TRBJ2-3, with no clear D. V was cut by 10 bases and J by 6 bases, with 11 bases left in between. The germline V gene has CDR1 ENHRY and CDR2 SYGVKD. There are 11 residues in the CDR3. The CDR3 spells CANTPGDTQYF. The CDR3 bases are TGTGCCAACACCCCCGGGGATACGCAGTATTTT.

The rearrangement uses TRBV6-2 or TRBV6-3 and TRBJ2-3; weak D call: TRBD2 (8 bases). Between the trimmed V and J ends, which lost 9 bases and 3 bases, there was a span of 22 bases. The CDR3 contains 16 residues. Germline values: CDR1 MNHEY, CDR2 SVGEGT. CDR3 region: CASGRGPGGVTDTQYF. CDR3 in DNA: TGTGCCAGTGGGAGGGGGCCCGGGGGGGTTACAGATACGCAGTATTTT.

V and J are TRBV4-3 and TRBJ2-5, with D possibly being TRBD2 (6 bases). This CDR3 has 15 residues. Trimming took 1 base from V and 5 from J, leaving 14 bases between them. Germline loops: CDR1 LGHNA, CDR2 YSLEER. CDR3 coding DNA: TGCGCCAGCAGCCAAGGGCGGGATTACTTGGAGACCCAGTACTTC. This encodes CASSQGRDYLETQYF.

V and J are TRBV7-2 and TRBJ2-1; D uncertain. Germline CDR1 and CDR2: SGHTA and FQGNSA. CDR3 length equals 13 residues. V lost 5 bases, J lost 4 bases, and 9 bases lay in between. The CDR3 DNA reads TGTGCCAGCAGCGCGAACAGTTACAATGAGCAGTTCTTC. It yields the protein CASSANSYNEQFF.

This clonotype was counted between two and nine times. The V and J genes are TRBV7-9 and TRBJ2-5, with D tentatively TRBD1 (6 bases). The V gene lost 5 bases and the J gene lost 5 bases, with 18 bases spanning the gap. CDR1 and CDR2 from the germline V gene are SEHNR and FQNEAQ (reference sequence). The CDR3 contains 15 residues. CDR3 loop: CASSRSTGRRETQYF. The CDR3 region has the DNA TGTGCCAGCAGCCGAAGCACAGGGAGACGGGAGACCCAGTACTTC.

The chain combines TRBV6-5 with TRBJ2-5; D gene unclear. This CDR3 has 13 amino acids. V was shortened by 3 bases and J by 5 bases, with 10 bases between the two germline ends. Germline V gene sequence: CDR1 MNHEY, CDR2 SVGAGI. Here the CDR3 reads CASSYVPTETQYF. CDR3 DNA: TGTGCCAGCAGTTATGTGCCTACGGAGACCCAGTACTTC.

CDR3 sequence reads: CASSIPPWGRTGYPEAFF. The CDR3, as DNA: TGTGCCAGTAGTATACCTCCTTGGGGTCGGACAGGGTACCCCGAAGCTTTCTTT. The rearrangement uses TRBV19 and TRBJ1-1; TRBD1 matches 8 bases. V lost 2 bases, J lost 8 bases, and 19 bases stayed unmatched. The germline V gene encodes CDR1 LNHDA and CDR2 SQIVND (reference sequence). This CDR3 spans 18 amino acids.

This clonotype is categorized as medium-sized. The chain combines TRBV24-1 with TRBJ2-3; the match to TRBD2 covers 13 bases. Germline assignment: CDR1 KGHDR and CDR2 SFDVKD. The junction had 7 bases not matched to a gene; V was cut back by 2 bases and J by 6 bases. This CDR3 comprises 17 residues. CDR3 protein: CATSDSGLAGEQDTQYF. The CDR3 DNA sequence: TGTGCCACCAGTGATTCTGGACTAGCGGGAGAGCAGGATACGCAGTATTTT.

This chain uses TRBV6-5 with TRBJ1-5; D is possibly TRBD1 (5 bases). Per germline, CDR1 MNHEY and CDR2 SVGAGI. The CDR3 covers 13 residues. V lost 4 bases to trimming and J lost 4 bases, with 8 bases between them. The CDR3, as DNA: TGTGCCAGCAGTTCCGACAGAAATCAGCCCCAGCATTTT. Amino acid sequence: CASSSDRNQPQHF.

The chain carries TRBV20-1 and TRBJ1-5; TRBD1 agrees at 8 bases. The CDR3 runs 14 residues. V trimming: 3 bases; J trimming: 3 bases; junction bases outside the gene matches: 4. The germline gives CDR1 DFQATT, CDR2 SNEGSKA (reference sequence). In DNA form, the CDR3 reads TGCAGTGCTAGTACAGGGGGAGCCAATCAGCCCCAGCATTTT. Translation: CSASTGGANQPQHF.

This chain links TRBV20-1 with TRBJ1-2; 9 bases map to TRBD1. V dropped 5 bases and J dropped 8; count of bases not matched to a gene: 12. The germline V gene encodes CDR1 DFQATT and CDR2 SNEGSKA (reference sequence). The CDR3 consists of 14 residues. The chain's CDR3 is CSAGLTGGARGYTF. CDR3 nucleotides: TGCAGTGCTGGACTTACAGGGGGCGCTAGGGGCTACACCTTC.

This clonotype was observed a few times. The V and J genes are TRBV20-1 and TRBJ2-7, with D possibly matching TRBD2 (5 bases). The germline gives CDR1 DFQATT, CDR2 SNEGSKA (reference sequence). The V gene lost 6 bases and the J gene lost 6 bases, with 15 bases spanning the gap. The CDR3 is 12 residues long. The CDR3 sequence: CSAGSKSREQYF. The CDR3 DNA is TGCAGTGCAGGGAGTAAGAGTCGCGAGCAGTACTTC.

The chain couples TRBV7-6 to TRBJ2-3; a possible D gene is TRBD2 (6 bases). Germline V gene lookup returns CDR1 SGHVS and CDR2 FNYEAQ. The CDR3 runs 14 residues. V was clipped by 6 bases and J by 0 bases, with 10 bases between them. This chain's CDR3 is CASRIAASTDTQYF. The CDR3 DNA follows: TGTGCCAGCAGGATAGCGGCTAGCACAGATACGCAGTATTTT.

This clonotype was picked up a small number of times. This chain joins TRBV20-1 and TRBJ2-3; 9 positions agree with TRBD2. V trimming: 6 bases; J trimming: 3 bases; junction bases outside the gene matches: 10. The CDR3 is made up of 15 amino acids. The germline V gene encodes CDR1 DFQATT and CDR2 SNEGSKA (reference sequence). The CDR3 bases are TGCAGTGCCCGGCAACGTCTAGCGGGGACAGATACGCAGTATTTT. Translation: CSARQRLAGTDTQYF.

J is TRBJ1-5 and V is TRBV4-3; maybe TRBD1 (5 bases). Trimming removed 6 bases at V and 4 bases at J, with 13 bases between. Per germline, CDR1 LGHNA and CDR2 YSLEER. This CDR3 is 14 amino acids long. CDR3 bases: TGCGCCAGCAGTCCCACCCAGGGAAATCAGCCCCAGCATTTT. Residues: CASSPTQGNQPQHF.

This chain joins TRBV19 and TRBJ2-5; the match to TRBD1 covers 9 bases. CDR1 LNHDA and CDR2 SQIVND come from the germline V gene (reference sequence). Trimming at V came to 5 bases and at J to 4 bases, leaving 11 bases not matched to a gene. This CDR3 region has 16 residues. This CDR3 is CASSGRTGVGGETQYF. The CDR3 DNA sequence: TGTGCCAGTAGTGGCAGGACAGGGGTGGGGGGAGAGACCCAGTACTTC.

V is TRBV7-8 and J is TRBJ2-5; D call uncertain. Deletions cut 1 base from V and 5 bases from J, with 11 bases between. Germline-derived CDR1 and CDR2 are SGHVS and FQNEAQ. The CDR3 is 14 residues long. CDR3 amino acids: CASSLGGYGETQYF. In nucleotides, the CDR3 is TGTGCCAGCAGCTTAGGGGGTTATGGGGAGACCCAGTACTTC.

This clonotype was seen a few times. This rearrangement joins TRBV6-1 to TRBJ1-6; a weak D match, TRBD1 (5 bases). V was shortened by 4 bases and J by 4 bases, with 8 bases between the two germline ends. CDR1 is MNHNS and CDR2 is SASEGT in the germline V gene. This CDR3 is built from 14 residues. The chain's CDR3 is CASSAGPYNSPLHF. In DNA form, the CDR3 reads TGTGCCAGCAGTGCGGGGCCTTATAATTCACCCCTCCACTTT.